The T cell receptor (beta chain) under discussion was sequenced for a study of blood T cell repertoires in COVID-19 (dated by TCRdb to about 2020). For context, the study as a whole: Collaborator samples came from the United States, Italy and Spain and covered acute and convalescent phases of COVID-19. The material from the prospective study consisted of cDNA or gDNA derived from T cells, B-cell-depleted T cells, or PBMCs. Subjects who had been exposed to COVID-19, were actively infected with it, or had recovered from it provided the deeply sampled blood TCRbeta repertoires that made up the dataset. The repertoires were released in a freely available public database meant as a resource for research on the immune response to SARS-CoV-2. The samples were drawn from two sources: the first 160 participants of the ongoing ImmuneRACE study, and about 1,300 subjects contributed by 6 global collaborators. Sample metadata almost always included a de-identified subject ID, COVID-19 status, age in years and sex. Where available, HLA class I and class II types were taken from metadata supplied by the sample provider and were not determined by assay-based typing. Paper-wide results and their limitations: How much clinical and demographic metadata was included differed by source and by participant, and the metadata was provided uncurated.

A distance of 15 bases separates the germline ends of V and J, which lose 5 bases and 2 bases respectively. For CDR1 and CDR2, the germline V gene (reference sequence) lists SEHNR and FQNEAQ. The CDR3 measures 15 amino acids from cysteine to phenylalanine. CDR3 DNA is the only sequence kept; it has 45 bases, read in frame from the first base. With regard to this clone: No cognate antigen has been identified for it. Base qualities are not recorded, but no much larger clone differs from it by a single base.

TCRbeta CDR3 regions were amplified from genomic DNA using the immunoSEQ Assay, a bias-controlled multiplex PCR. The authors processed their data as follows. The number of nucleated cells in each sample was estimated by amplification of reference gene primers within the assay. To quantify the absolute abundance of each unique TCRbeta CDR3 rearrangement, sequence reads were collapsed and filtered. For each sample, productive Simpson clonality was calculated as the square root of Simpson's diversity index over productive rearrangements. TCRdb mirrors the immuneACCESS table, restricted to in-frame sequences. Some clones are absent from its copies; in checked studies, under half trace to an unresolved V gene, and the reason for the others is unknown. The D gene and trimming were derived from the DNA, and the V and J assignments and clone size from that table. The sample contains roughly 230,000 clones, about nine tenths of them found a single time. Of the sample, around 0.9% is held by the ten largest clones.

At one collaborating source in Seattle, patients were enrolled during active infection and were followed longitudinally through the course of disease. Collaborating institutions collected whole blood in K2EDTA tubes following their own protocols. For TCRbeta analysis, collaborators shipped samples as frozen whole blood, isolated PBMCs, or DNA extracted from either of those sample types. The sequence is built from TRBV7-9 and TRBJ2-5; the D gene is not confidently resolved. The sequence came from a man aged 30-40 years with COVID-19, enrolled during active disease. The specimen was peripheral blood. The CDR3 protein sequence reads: CASSPSDLKQETQYF. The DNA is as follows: TGTGCCAGCAGCCCTAGTGACTTGAAACAAGAGACCCAGTACTTC.